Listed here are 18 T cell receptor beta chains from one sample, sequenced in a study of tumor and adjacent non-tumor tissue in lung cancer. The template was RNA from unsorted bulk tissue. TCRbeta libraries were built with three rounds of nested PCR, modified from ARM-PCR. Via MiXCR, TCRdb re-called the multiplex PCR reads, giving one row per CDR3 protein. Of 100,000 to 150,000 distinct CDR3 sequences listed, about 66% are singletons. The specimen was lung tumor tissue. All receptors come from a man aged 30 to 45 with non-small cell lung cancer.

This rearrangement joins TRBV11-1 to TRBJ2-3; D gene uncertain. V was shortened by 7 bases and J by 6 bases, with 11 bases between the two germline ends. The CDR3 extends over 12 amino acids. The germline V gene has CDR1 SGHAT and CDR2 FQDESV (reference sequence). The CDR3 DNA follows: TGTGCCAGCAACCCAACAGCGGATACGCAGTATTTT. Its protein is CASNPTADTQYF.

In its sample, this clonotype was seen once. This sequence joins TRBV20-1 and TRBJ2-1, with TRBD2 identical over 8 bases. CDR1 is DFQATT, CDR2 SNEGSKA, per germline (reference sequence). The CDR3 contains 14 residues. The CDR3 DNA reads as TGCAGAGCAGATAGCGGGGTGGCCTACAATGAGCAGTTCTTC. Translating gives CRADSGVAYNEQFF.

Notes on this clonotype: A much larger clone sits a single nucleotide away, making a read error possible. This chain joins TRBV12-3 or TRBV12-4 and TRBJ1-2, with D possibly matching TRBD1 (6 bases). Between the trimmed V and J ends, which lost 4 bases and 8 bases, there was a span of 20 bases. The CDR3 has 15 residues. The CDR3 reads CASSSRDKGFRGYTF. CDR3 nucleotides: TGTGCCAGCAGTTCCCGGGACAAGGGATTTCGCGGCTACACCTTC.

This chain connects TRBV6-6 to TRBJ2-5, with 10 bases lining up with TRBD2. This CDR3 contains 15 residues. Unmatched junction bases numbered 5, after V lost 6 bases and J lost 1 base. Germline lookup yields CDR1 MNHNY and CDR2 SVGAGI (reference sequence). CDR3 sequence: CASSSASGGQETQYF. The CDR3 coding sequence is TGTGCCAGCAGCAGTGCTAGCGGGGGCCAAGAGACCCAGTACTTC.

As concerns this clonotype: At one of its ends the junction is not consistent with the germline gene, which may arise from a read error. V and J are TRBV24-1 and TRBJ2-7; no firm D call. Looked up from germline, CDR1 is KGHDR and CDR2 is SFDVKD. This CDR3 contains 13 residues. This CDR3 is CATSEAEALEHYF. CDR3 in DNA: TGTGCCACCAGTGAGGCCGAAGCTCTGGAGCATTACTTC.

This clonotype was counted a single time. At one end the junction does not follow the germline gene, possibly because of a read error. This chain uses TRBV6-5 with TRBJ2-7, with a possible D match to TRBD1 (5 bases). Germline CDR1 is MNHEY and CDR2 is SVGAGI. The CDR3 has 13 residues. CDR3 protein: CAGSYSRVQEQYF. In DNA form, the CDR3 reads TGTGCCGGCAGTTACTCCAGGGTCCAAGAGCAGTACTTC.

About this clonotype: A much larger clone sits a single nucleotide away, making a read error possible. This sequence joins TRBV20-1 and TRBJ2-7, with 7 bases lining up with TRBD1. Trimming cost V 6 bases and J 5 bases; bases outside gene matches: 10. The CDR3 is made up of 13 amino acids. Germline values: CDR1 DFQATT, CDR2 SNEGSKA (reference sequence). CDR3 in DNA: TGCAGTGCAATGGACAGGAAGCCCCACGAGCAGTACTTC. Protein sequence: CSAMDRKPHEQYF.

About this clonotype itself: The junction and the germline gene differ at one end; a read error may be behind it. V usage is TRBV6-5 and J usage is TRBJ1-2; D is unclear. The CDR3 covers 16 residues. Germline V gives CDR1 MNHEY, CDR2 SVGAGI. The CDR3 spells CASGTVVVTLNYGYTF. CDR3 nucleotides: TGTGCCAGCGGAACCGTCGTGGTGACGCTTAACTATGGCTACACTTTC.

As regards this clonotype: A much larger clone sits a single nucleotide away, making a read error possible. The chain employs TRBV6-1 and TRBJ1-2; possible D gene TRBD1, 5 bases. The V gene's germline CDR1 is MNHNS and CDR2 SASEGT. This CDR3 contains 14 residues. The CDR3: CAGSEFRVDYGYTF. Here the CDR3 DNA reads TGTGCCGGCAGTGAATTCAGGGTTGACTATGGCTACACCTTC.

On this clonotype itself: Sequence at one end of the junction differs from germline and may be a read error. CDR3 in DNA: TGTGTCAGCACCCACAGCAAGAACGCCCGGGAGCTGTTTTTT. The encoded protein is CVSTHSKNARELFF. The V call is TRBV11-2, the J call TRBJ2-2; D gene ambiguous. The V gene's germline CDR1 is SGHAT and CDR2 FQNNGV. The CDR3 covers 14 residues.

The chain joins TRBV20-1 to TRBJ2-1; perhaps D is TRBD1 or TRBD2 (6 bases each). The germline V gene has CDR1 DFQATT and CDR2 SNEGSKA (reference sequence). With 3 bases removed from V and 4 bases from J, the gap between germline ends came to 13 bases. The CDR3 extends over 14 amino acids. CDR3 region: CSARSEGGYNEQFF. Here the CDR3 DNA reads TGCAGTGCTAGGTCGGAGGGGGGATACAATGAGCAGTTCTTC.

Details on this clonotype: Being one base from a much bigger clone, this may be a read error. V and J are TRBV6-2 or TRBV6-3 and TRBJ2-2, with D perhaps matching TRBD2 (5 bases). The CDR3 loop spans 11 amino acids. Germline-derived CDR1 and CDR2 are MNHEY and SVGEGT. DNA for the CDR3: TGTGCCAGCAGTAACACCGGGGAGCCGTTTTTT. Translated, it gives CASSNTGEPFF.

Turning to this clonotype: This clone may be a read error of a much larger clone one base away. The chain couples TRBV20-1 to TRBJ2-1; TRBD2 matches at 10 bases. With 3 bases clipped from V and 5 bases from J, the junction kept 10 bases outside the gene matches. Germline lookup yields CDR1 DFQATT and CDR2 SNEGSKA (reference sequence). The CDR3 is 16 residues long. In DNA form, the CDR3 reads TGCAGTGCTAGGACCCGAAGGACTAGCGGAAACAATGAGCAGTTCTTC. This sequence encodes CSARTRRTSGNNEQFF.

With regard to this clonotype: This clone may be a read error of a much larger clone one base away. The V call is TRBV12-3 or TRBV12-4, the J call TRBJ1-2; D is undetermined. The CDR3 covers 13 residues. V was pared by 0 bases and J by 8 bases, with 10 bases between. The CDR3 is CASSLASQGGYTF. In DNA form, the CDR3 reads TGTGCCAGCAGTTTAGCCTCTCAAGGGGGCTACACCTTC.

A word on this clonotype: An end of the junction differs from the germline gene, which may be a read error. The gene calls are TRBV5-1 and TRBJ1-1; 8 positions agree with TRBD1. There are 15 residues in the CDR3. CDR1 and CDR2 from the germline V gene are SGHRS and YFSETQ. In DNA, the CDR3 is TGCGCGAGCAGCACCCGAGGACAGGGTGCGTCTGAAGCTTTCTTT. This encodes CASSTRGQGASEAFF.

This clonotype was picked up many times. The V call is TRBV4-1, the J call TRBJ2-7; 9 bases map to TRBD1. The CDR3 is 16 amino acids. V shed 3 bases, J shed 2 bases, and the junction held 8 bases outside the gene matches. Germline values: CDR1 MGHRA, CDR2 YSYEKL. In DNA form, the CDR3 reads TGCGCCAGCAGCCAGGGAACTCGACAGGGGGCCTACGAGCAGTACTTC. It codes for CASSQGTRQGAYEQYF.

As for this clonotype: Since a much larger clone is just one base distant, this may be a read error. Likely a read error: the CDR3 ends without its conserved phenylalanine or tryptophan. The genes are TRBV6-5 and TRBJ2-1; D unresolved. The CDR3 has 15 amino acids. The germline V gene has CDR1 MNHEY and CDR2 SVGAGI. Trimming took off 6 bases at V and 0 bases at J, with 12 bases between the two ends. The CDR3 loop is CASSPDTNSYNEQFS. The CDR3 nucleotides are TGTGCCAGCAGCCCTGACACAAACTCCTACAATGAGCAGTTCTCC.

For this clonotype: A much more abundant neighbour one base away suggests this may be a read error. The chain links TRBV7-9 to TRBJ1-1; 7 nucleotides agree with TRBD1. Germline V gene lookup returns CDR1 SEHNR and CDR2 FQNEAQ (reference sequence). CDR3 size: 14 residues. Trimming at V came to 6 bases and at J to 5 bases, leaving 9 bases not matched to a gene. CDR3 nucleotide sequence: TGTGCCAGCAGAATCGGACAGGATGGTACTGAAGCTTTCTTT. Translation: CASRIGQDGTEAFF.